The 18 T cell receptor beta chains below were found in one sample sequenced in a study of CXCR3-negative and CXCR3-positive naive CD8 T cells. Preparation of TRB cDNA libraries relied on 5' RACE carrying UMI labels. After re-calling the 5' RACE reads, TCRdb lists one entry per CDR3 protein, DNA absent. The sample totals more than 45,000 distinct CDR3 sequences. Material: memory CD8+ T cells from blood. The receptors derive from a human donor in good health. Some clones in this sample may be carry-over from other donors' samples.

This chain connects TRBV5-1 to TRBJ2-3; TCRdb names TRBD2, which stays unverified in the absence of DNA. The CDR3 runs 14 residues. Germline V lookup: CDR1 SGHRS, CDR2 YFSETQ. The CDR3 reads CASSVQRSTDTQYF.

The chain couples TRBV7-8 to TRBJ2-7. This CDR3 region has 13 residues. Germline lookup yields CDR1 SGHVS and CDR2 FQNEAQ. The CDR3 region is CASSLVRIYEQYF. Using reference TRBV7-8 and TRBJ2-7 for the parts outside the CDR3, the full variable domain is GAGVSQSPRYKVAKRGQDVALRCDPISGHVSLFWYQQALGQGPEFLTYFQNEAQLDKSGLPSDRFFAERPEGSVSTLKIQRTQQEDSAVYLCASSLVRIYEQYFGPGTRLTVT.

V is TRBV29-1 and J is TRBJ2-7; TCRdb calls TRBD1, which cannot be checked without DNA. CDR3 length: 15 amino acids. Germline V gene sequence: CDR1 SQVTM, CDR2 ANQGSEA. CDR3 sequence reads: CSARGFGPEPYEQYF.

The CDR3 sequence is CSARAGGPDEQYF. The chain joins TRBV29-1 to TRBJ2-7; TCRdb names TRBD2, which stays unverified in the absence of DNA. CDR3 length: 13 amino acids. Germline V gene lookup returns CDR1 SQVTM and CDR2 ANQGSEA.

The chain combines TRBV21-1 with TRBJ1-5. TRBV21-1 is a documented pseudogene. CDR3 size: 16 residues. The chain's CDR3 is CASSKVQDGCNQPQHF.

The rearrangement links TRBV7-2 to TRBJ2-5; TCRdb's D call, TRBD2, is unchecked because there is no DNA. The CDR3 is 16 residues long. Per the germline V gene, CDR1 is SGHTA and CDR2 is FQGNSA. CDR3 loop: CASSGGLVMGAETQYF.

The V call is TRBV7-3, the J call TRBJ2-1; the D call from TCRdb, TRBD1, cannot be confirmed without DNA. Germline lookup yields CDR1 SGHTA and CDR2 FQGTGA. The CDR3 consists of 12 residues. CDR3 in amino acids: CASSLWGEEQFF.

V and J are TRBV20-1 and TRBJ1-5; TCRdb calls TRBD1, which cannot be checked without DNA. The V gene's germline CDR1 is DFQATT and CDR2 SNEGSKA (reference sequence). The CDR3 length is 15 residues. This CDR3 reads CSANRRLQGIEPQHF.

This clonotype registers medium-sized by frequency. The chain combines TRBV5-1 with TRBJ1-2; TCRdb's D gene call, TRBD1, goes unchecked for lack of DNA. Germline values: CDR1 SGHRS, CDR2 YFSETQ. The CDR3 covers 16 residues. The CDR3: CASSFIQQGNDYGYTF.

The V call is TRBV29-1, the J call TRBJ2-4. This CDR3 contains 12 residues. Germline V CDR1 and CDR2: SQVTM, ANQGSEA. CDR3 region: CSVEGVMGIQYF.

The chain is built from TRBV19 and TRBJ2-1; the D call from TCRdb, TRBD1, cannot be confirmed without DNA. CDR3 size: 12 residues. Per germline, CDR1 LNHDA and CDR2 SQIVND (reference sequence). CDR3 protein: CATLDSYNEQFF. The variable domain in full, completed from reference TRBV19 and TRBJ2-1, reads DGGITQSPKYLFRKEGQNVTLSCEQNLNHDAMYWYRQDPGQGLRLIYYSQIVNDFQKGDIAEGYSVSREKKESFPLTVTSAQKNPTAFYLCATLDSYNEQFFGPGTRLTVL.

The chain couples TRBV4-1 to TRBJ2-1; TCRdb calls TRBD2, which cannot be checked without DNA. Germline CDR1 MGHRA, CDR2 YSYEKL. The CDR3 sequence is 16 residues long. The CDR3 region is CASSQGLAGGHGEQFF.

This chain uses TRBV28 with TRBJ2-7. Germline CDR1 and CDR2: MDHEN and SYDVKM. This CDR3 comprises 13 residues. The CDR3 reads CASTSPYSYEQYF.

The genes are TRBV3-1 and TRBJ2-1. The CDR3 has 12 amino acids. Germline V lookup: CDR1 LGHDT, CDR2 YNNKEL (reference sequence). The CDR3 loop reads CASSPDSSEQFF.

This chain connects TRBV29-1 to TRBJ2-7. CDR1 and CDR2 from the germline V gene are SQVTM and ANQGSEA. The CDR3 loop spans 15 amino acids. The CDR3 loop reads CSVTSSGLDPYEQYF.

The chain joins TRBV12-3 or TRBV12-4 to TRBJ2-7; TCRdb picks TRBD2, but there is no DNA to check that call. This CDR3 contains 15 residues. The CDR3: CASSSPGTSGYEQYF.

The genes are TRBV12-3 or TRBV12-4 and TRBJ2-7; the D gene TCRdb calls, TRBD1, cannot be checked with no DNA. This CDR3 region has 14 residues. The CDR3 loop reads CASSSATLGYEQYF.

The chain carries TRBV29-1 and TRBJ2-3; without DNA, the TCRdb call of TRBD1 cannot be checked. Germline CDR1 and CDR2: SQVTM and ANQGSEA. The CDR3 runs 16 residues. The chain's CDR3 is CSVDKILQGGTDTQYF.